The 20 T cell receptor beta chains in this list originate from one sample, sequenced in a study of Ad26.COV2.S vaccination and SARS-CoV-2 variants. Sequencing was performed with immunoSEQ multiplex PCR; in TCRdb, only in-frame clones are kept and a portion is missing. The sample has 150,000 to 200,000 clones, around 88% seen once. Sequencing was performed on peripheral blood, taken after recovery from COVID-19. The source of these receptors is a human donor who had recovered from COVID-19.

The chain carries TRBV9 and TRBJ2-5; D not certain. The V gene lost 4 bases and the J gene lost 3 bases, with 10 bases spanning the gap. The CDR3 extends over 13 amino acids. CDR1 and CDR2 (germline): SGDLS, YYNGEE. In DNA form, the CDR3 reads TGTGCCAGCAGCTCATGCCGAAAAGAGACCCAGTACTTC. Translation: CASSSCRKETQYF.

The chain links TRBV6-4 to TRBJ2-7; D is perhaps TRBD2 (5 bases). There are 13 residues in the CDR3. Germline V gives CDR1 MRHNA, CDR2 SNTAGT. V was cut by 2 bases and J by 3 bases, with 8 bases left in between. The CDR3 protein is CASSDGRYYEQYF. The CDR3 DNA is TGTGCCAGCAGTGACGGGAGATACTACGAGCAGTACTTC.

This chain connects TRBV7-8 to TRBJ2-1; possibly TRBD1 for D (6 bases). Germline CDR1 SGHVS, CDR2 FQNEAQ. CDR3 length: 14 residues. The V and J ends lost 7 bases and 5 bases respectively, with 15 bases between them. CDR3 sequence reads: CASTQGHRDNEQFF. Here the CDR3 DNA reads TGTGCCAGCACCCAAGGCCACAGGGACAATGAGCAGTTCTTC.

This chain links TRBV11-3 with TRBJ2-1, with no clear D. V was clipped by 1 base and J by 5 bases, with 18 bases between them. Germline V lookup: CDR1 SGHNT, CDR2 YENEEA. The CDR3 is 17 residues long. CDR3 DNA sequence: TGTGCCAGCAGCTTAGGGGTCGCTGCTTTTGAAGACAATGAGCAGTTCTTC. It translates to CASSLGVAAFEDNEQFF. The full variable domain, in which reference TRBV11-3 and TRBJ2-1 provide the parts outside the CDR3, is EAGVVQSPRYKIIEKKQPVAFWCNPISGHNTLYWYLQNLGQGPELLIRYENEEAVDDSQLPKDRFSAERLKGVDSTLKIQPAELGDSAVYLCASSLGVAAFEDNEQFFGPGTRLTVL.

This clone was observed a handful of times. CDR3 sequence: CASSSPEGAVTGELFF. The CDR3, as DNA: TGTGCCAGCAGCTCCCCAGAGGGAGCTGTCACCGGGGAGCTGTTTTTT. The chain employs TRBV7-9 and TRBJ2-2; a weak D match, TRBD2 (5 bases). This CDR3 contains 16 residues. The V gene's germline CDR1 is SEHNR and CDR2 FQNEAQ (reference sequence). Trimming removed 4 bases at V and 4 bases at J, with 16 bases between.

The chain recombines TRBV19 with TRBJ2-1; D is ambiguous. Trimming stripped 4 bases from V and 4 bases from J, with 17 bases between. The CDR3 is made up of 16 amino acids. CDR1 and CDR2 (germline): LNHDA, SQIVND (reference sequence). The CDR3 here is CASSNDGNHLYNEQFF. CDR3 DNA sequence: TGTGCCAGTAGTAATGACGGTAATCACCTATACAATGAGCAGTTCTTC.

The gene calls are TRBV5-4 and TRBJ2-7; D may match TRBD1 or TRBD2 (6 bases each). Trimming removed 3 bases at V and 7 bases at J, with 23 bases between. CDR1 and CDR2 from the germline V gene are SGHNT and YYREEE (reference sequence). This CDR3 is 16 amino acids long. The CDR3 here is CASSSVGAGTAGEQYF. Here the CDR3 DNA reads TGTGCCAGCAGCTCGGTGGGGGCGGGAACCGCGGGTGAGCAGTACTTC. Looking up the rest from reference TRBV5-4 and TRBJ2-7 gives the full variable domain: ETGVTQSPTHLIKTRGQQVTLRCSSQSGHNTVSWYQQALGQGPQFIFQYYREEENGRGNFPPRFSGLQFPNYSSELNVNALELDDSALYLCASSSVGAGTAGEQYFGPGTRLTVT.

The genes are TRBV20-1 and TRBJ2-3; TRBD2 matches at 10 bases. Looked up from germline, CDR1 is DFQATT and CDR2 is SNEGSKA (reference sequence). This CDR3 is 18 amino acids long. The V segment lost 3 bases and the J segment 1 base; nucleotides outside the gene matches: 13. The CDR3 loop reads CSASPRLAGARGTDTQYF. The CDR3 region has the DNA TGCAGTGCTAGTCCGAGGCTAGCGGGGGCCAGAGGCACAGATACGCAGTATTTT.

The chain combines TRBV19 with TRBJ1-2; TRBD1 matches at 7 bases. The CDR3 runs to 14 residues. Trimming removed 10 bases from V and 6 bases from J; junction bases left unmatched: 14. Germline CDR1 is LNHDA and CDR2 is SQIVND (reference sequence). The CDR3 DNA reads TGTGCCAACCGTCACAGGGGCACTTTGAATGGCTACACCTTC. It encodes CANRHRGTLNGYTF. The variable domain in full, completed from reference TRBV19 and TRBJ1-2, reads DGGITQSPKYLFRKEGQNVTLSCEQNLNHDAMYWYRQDPGQGLRLIYYSQIVNDFQKGDIAEGYSVSREKKESFPLTVTSAQKNPTAFYLCANRHRGTLNGYTFGSGTRLTVV.

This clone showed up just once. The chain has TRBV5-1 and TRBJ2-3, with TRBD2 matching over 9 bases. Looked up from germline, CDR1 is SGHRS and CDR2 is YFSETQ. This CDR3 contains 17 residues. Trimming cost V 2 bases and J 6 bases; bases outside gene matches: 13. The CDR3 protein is CASSFGAHSGSGDTQYF. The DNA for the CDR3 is TGCGCCAGCAGCTTTGGTGCCCATAGCGGGAGCGGGGATACGCAGTATTTT.

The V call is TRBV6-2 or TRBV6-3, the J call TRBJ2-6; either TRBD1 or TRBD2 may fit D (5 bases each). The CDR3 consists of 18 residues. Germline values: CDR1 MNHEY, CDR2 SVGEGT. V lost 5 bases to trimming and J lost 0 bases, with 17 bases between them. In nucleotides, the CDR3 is TGTGCCAGCAGTCGGCAGGGAGCCACTAACTCTGGGGCCAACGTCCTGACTTTC. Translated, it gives CASSRQGATNSGANVLTF.

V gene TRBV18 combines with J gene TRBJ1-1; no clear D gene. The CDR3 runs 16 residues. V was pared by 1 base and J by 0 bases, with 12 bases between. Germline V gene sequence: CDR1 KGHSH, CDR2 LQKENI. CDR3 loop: CASSPLPEVMNTEAFF. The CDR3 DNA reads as TGTGCCAGCTCACCACTTCCGGAGGTTATGAACACTGAAGCTTTCTTT.

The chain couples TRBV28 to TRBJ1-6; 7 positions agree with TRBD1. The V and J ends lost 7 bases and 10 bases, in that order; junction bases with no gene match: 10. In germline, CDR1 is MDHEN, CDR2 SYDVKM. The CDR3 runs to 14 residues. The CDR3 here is CASILTTGNSPLHF. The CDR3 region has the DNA TGTGCCAGCATCCTTACGACAGGGAACTCACCCCTCCACTTT.

Written as DNA, the CDR3 is TGTGCCAGCAGCCCCCTCCCCCGACAGACCTCCTATGGCTACACCTTC. Translating it yields CASSPLPRQTSYGYTF. The rearrangement joins TRBV3-1 (or the pseudogene TRBV3-2) to TRBJ1-2; TRBD1 is a possible D gene (5 bases). The CDR3 loop spans 16 amino acids. The germline gives CDR1 LGHDT, CDR2 YNNKEL (reference sequence). V lost 4 bases and J 4 bases, leaving 19 bases between the germline ends.

In DNA, the CDR3 is TGTGCCAGCAGTGAATGGGGACAGGACCACGAGCAGTACTTC. Protein product: CASSEWGQDHEQYF. The V and J genes are TRBV6-1 and TRBJ2-7; 8 bases are shared with TRBD1. After removal of 2 bases from V and 5 bases from J, the junction contained 5 bases not matched to a gene. The germline gives CDR1 MNHNS, CDR2 SASEGT. The length of the CDR3 is 14 residues.

The CDR3 here is CASSLDSWGEEQFF. The CDR3, as DNA: TGCGCCAGCAGCCTAGACTCCTGGGGGGAAGAGCAGTTCTTC. The V call is TRBV5-1, the J call TRBJ2-1, with a possible D match to TRBD2 (6 bases). This CDR3 spans 14 amino acids. The V and J ends lost 4 bases and 10 bases respectively, with 18 bases between them. Germline CDR1 reads SGHRS; CDR2 reads YFSETQ.

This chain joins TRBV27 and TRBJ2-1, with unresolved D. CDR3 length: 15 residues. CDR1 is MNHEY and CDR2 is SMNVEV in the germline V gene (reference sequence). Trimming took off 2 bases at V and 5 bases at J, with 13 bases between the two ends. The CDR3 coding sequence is TGTGCCAGCAGTTTACGTGCCCAGACACACAATGAGCAGTTCTTC. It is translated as CASSLRAQTHNEQFF.

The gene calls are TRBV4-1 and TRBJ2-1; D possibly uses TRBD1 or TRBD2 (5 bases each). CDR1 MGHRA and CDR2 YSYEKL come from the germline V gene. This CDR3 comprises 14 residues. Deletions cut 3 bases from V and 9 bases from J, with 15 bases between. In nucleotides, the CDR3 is TGCGCCAGCAGCCAGAGGGACCGAGACGGTGAGCAGTTCTTC. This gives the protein CASSQRDRDGEQFF.

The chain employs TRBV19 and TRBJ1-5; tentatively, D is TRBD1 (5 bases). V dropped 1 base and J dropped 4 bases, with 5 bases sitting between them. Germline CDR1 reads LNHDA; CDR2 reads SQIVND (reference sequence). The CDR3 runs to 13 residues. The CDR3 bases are TGTGCCAGTAGTATAGGGGGGAATCAGCCCCAGCATTTT. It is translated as CASSIGGNQPQHF. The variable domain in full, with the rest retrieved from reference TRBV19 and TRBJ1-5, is DGGITQSPKYLFRKEGQNVTLSCEQNLNHDAMYWYRQDPGQGLRLIYYSQIVNDFQKGDIAEGYSVSREKKESFPLTVTSAQKNPTAFYLCASSIGGNQPQHFGDGTRLSIL.

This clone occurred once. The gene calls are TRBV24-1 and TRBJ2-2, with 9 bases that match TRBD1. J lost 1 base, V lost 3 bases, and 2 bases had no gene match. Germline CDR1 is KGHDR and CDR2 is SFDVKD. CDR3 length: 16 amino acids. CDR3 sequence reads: CATSDPGQGNTGELFF. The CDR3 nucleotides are TGTGCCACCAGTGATCCGGGACAGGGGAACACCGGGGAGCTGTTTTTT.